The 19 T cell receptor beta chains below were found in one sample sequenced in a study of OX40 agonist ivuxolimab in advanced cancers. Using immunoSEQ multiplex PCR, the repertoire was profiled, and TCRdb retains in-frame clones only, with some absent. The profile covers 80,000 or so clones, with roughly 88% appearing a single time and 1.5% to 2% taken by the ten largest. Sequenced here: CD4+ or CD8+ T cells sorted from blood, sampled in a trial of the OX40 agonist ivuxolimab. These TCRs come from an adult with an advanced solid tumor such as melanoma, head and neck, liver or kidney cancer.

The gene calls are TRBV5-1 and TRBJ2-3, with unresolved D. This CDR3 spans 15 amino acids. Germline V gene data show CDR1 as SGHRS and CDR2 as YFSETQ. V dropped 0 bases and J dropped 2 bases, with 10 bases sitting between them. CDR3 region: CASSLGVITTDTQYF. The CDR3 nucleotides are TGCGCCAGCAGCTTGGGGGTAATAACCACAGATACGCAGTATTTT.

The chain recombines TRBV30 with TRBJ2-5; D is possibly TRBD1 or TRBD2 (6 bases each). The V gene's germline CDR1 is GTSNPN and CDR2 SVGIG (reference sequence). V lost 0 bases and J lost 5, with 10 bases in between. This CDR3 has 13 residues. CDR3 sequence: CAWSVGGGETQYF. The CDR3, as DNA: TGTGCCTGGAGTGTAGGAGGGGGGGAGACCCAGTACTTC.

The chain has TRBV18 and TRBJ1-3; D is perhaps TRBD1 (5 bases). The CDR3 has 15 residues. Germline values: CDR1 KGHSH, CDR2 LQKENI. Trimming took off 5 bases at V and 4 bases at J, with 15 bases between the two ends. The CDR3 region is CASSEDSYSGNTIYF. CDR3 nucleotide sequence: TGTGCCAGCTCAGAAGACAGCTACTCCGGAAACACCATATATTTT.

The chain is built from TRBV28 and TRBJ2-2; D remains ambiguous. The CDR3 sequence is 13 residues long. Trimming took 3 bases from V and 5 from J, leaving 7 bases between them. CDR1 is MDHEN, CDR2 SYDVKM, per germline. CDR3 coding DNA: TGTGCCAGCAGTTTCCCCCCGACCGGGGAGCTGTTTTTT. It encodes CASSFPPTGELFF.

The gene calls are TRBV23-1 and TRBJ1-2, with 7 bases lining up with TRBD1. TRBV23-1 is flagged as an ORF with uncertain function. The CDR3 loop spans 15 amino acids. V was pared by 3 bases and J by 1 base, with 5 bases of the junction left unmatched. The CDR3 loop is CASSQPGQFNYGYTF. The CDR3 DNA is TGCGCCAGCAGTCAGCCGGGACAGTTTAACTATGGCTACACCTTC.

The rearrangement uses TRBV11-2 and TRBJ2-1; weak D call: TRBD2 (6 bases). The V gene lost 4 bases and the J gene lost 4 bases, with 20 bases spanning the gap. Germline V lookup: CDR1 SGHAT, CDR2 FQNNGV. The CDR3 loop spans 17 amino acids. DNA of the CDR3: TGTGCCAGCAGCTCTGGTGGATTAGCGGATGGATACAATGAGCAGTTCTTC. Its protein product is CASSSGGLADGYNEQFF. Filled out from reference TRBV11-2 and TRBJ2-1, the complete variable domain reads EAGVAQSPRYKIIEKRQSVAFWCNPISGHATLYWYQQILGQGPKLLIQFQNNGVVDDSQLPKDRFSAERLKGVDSTLKIQPAKLEDSAVYLCASSSGGLADGYNEQFFGPGTRLTVL.

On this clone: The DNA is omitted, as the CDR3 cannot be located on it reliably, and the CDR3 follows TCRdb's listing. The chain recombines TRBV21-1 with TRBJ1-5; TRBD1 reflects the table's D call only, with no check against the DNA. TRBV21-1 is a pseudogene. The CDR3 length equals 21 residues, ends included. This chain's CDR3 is CASSKLDVYYCRGGQYQPQHF.

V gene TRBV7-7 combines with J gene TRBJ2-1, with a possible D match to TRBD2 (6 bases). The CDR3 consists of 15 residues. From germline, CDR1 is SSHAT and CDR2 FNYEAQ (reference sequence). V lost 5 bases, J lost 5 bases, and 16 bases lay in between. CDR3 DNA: TGTGCCAGCAGCACCGGAGGGGAGGCCCACAATGAGCAGTTCTTC. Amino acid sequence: CASSTGGEAHNEQFF.

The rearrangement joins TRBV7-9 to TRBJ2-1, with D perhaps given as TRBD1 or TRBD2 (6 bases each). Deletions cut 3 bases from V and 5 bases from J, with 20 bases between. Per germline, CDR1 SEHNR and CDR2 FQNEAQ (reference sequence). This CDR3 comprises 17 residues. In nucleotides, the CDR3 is TGTGCCAGCAGCTTCGGGATAGAAGGGGGGCATGACAATGAGCAGTTCTTC. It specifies CASSFGIEGGHDNEQFF.

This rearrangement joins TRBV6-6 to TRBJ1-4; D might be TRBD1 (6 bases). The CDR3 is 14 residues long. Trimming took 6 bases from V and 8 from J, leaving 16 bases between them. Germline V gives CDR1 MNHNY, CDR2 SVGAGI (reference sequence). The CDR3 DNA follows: TGTGCCAGCAGCCAAGCAGGGGTAGGGGAAAAACTGTTTTTT. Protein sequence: CASSQAGVGEKLFF.

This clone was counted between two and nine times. CDR3 sequence reads: CASSSIGEGNSPLHF. The CDR3 nucleotides read TGTGCCAGCAGCTCAATAGGGGAGGGGAATTCACCCCTCCACTTT. This rearrangement joins TRBV7-3 to TRBJ1-6; D might be TRBD1 (5 bases). The germline CDR1 and CDR2 sequences are SGHTA and FQGTGA. CDR3 size: 15 residues. V lost 4 bases to trimming and J lost 7 bases, with 14 bases between them. The variable domain in full, completed from reference TRBV7-3 and TRBJ1-6, reads GAGVSQTPSNKVTEKGKYVELRCDPISGHTALYWYRQSLGQGPEFLIYFQGTGAADDSGLPNDRFFAVRPEGSVSTLKIQRTERGDSAVYLCASSSIGEGNSPLHFGNGTRLTVT.

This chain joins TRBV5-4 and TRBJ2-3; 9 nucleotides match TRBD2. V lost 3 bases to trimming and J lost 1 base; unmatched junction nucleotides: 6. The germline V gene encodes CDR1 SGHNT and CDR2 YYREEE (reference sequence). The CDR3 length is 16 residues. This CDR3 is CASSSKRGVGTDTQYF. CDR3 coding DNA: TGTGCCAGCAGCTCAAAGCGGGGGGTTGGCACAGATACGCAGTATTTT.

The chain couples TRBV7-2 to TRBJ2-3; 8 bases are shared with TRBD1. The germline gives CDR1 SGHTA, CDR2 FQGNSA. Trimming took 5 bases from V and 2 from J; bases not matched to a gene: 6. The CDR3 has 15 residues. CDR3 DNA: TGTGCCAGCAGCCCCCGACAGGGGTACACAGATACGCAGTATTTT. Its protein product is CASSPRQGYTDTQYF.

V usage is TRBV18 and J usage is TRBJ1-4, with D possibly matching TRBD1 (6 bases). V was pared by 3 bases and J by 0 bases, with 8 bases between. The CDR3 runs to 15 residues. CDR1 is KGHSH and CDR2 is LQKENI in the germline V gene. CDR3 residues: CASSPSGATNEKLFF. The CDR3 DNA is TGTGCCAGCTCACCCTCAGGGGCAACTAATGAAAAACTGTTTTTT.

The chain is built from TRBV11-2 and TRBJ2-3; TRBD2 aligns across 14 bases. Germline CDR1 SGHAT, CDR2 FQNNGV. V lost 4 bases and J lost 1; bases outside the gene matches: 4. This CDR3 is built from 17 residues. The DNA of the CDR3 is TGTGCCAGCAGCTCCGGACTAGCGGGGGGCGGCACAGATACGCAGTATTTT. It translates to CASSSGLAGGGTDTQYF.

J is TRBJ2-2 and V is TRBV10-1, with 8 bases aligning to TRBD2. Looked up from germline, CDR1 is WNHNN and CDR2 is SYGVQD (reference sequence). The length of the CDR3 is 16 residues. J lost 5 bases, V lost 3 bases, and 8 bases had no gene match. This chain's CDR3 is CASSDGTSSWTGELFF. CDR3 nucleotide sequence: TGCGCCAGCAGTGACGGGACTAGTTCGTGGACCGGGGAGCTGTTTTTT.

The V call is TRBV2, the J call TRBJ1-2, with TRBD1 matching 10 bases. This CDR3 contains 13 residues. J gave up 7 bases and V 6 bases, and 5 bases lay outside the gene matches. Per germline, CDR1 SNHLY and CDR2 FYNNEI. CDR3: CASSLGQGSGYTF. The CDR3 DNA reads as TGTGCCAGCAGCCTGGGACAGGGGAGTGGCTACACCTTC.

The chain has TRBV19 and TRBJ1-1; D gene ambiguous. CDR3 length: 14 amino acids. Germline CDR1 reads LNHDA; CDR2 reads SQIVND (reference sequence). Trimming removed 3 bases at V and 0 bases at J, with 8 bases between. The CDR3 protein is CASSIQIMNTEAFF. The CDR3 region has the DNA TGTGCCAGTAGTATCCAGATCATGAACACTGAAGCTTTCTTT.

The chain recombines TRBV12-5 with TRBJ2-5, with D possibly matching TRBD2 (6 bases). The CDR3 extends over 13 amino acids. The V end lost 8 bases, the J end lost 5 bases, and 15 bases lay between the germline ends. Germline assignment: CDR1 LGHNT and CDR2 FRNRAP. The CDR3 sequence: CASSRGAGETQYF. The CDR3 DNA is TGTGCTAGTTCACGCGGGGCAGGGGAGACCCAGTACTTC.